The clone carrying this T cell receptor beta chain was seen a single time. The V gene end was trimmed by 4 bases and the J gene end by 3 bases; junction bases not matched to a gene: 6. This CDR3 is 14 amino acids long. Germline V gene sequence: CDR1 SGHDT, CDR2 YYEEEE. Libraries were prepared by immunoSEQ multiplex PCR; TCRdb keeps only in-frame clonotypes and omits some of them. The table records approximately 280,000 clones, roughly 90% of them present only once. This record comes from a study of blood T cell repertoires in COVID-19. Sequences were obtained from PBMCs or T cells enriched from blood (not recorded which). V and J are TRBV5-6 and TRBJ2-7; 8 positions match TRBD1. The sequence came from a woman between 55 and 75 years old who had recovered from COVID-19. CDR3: CASSIGTGYYEQYF. DNA for the CDR3: TGTGCCAGCAGCATCGGGACAGGATACTACGAGCAGTACTTC.